This T cell receptor (beta chain) emerged from a study of T cells in Graves' hyperthyroidism and ophthalmopathy. Diagnoses used clinical symptoms, serum thyroxine and TRAb, thyroid ultrasound and orbital computed tomography. TCR beta CDR3 region amplification was performed from RNA transcripts. HTBI primers were employed in a first-round RT-PCR of the TCR CDR3. MiXCR, run by TCRdb on the multiplex PCR reads, gives a single entry per CDR3 protein. Of approximately 560,000 distinct CDR3 sequences listed, 15% to 18% are singletons. This clonotype has ten or more counts. V gave up 2 bases and J gave up 8 bases, with 16 bases separating them. The CDR3 is 15 residues long. The germline CDR1 and CDR2 sequences are SGHVS and FQNEAQ.

The sequenced sample consisted of blood. The origin of this receptor is a woman in her 30s with Graves' hyperthyroidism. J is TRBJ2-4 and V is TRBV7-8; possible D gene TRBD1, 6 bases. CDR3 nucleotides: TGTGCCAGCAGCTTAAGGGGACATTCACTAGACATTCAGTACTTC. Translated, it gives CASSLRGHSLDIQYF.